The 18 T cell receptor beta chains below come from one sample, sequenced in a study of T-cell memory formation after mild COVID-19. TCRdb re-called the 5' RACE reads with MiXCR, one entry per CDR3 protein. The sample consists of fewer than 250,000 distinct CDR3 sequences, 15% of them appearing once. The sample was PBMCs or a T cell subset sorted from them (not recorded which). The receptor set was obtained from an adult woman who had mild COVID-19 (a few samples of this study predate the infection). Cell type and time point are not known.

This clonotype was observed a few times. The chain employs TRBV20-1 and TRBJ1-1; a possible D gene is TRBD1 (5 bases). Trimming pared 4 bases from V and 3 bases from J, leaving 21 bases between. This CDR3 comprises 16 residues. CDR1 is DFQATT and CDR2 is SNEGSKA in the germline V gene (reference sequence). The DNA for the CDR3 is TGCAGTGCTACACCTCTATGGGGCCGGACGGACACTGAAGCTTTCTTT. Encoded protein: CSATPLWGRTDTEAFF.

The table lists this clonotype with many counts. This chain links TRBV20-1 with TRBJ2-3; D is ambiguous. Per the germline V gene, CDR1 is DFQATT and CDR2 is SNEGSKA (reference sequence). The CDR3 loop spans 16 amino acids. V was cut by 0 bases and J by 2 bases, with 15 bases left in between. This chain's CDR3 is CSARDPLEGPTDTQYF. CDR3 nucleotides: TGCAGTGCTAGAGATCCGCTAGAAGGACCCACAGATACGCAGTATTTT.

V is TRBV4-2 and J is TRBJ2-2, with no clear D. The V gene lost 5 bases and the J gene lost 6 bases, with 10 bases spanning the gap. Germline values: CDR1 LGHNA, CDR2 YNFKEQ. The CDR3 loop spans 13 amino acids. The CDR3 sequence: CASSVLMAGELFF. The DNA of the CDR3 is TGTGCCAGCAGCGTACTAATGGCCGGGGAGCTGTTTTTT.

Many counts were recorded for this clonotype. Here the CDR3 DNA reads TGCGCCAGCAGCTTGGAGGCTAGCGGGGGGCCCACAGATACGCAGTATTTT. It specifies CASSLEASGGPTDTQYF. V usage is TRBV5-1 and J usage is TRBJ2-3; TRBD2 aligns across 11 bases. The V gene's germline CDR1 is SGHRS and CDR2 YFSETQ. V lost 0 bases, J lost 2 bases, and 5 bases stayed unmatched. This CDR3 has 17 amino acids. Using reference TRBV5-1 and TRBJ2-3 for the parts outside the CDR3, the full variable domain is KAGVTQTPRYLIKTRGQQVTLSCSPISGHRSVSWYQQTPGQGLQFLFEYFSETQRNKGNFPGRFSGRQFSNSRSEMNVSTLELGDSALYLCASSLEASGGPTDTQYFGPGTRLTVL.

Only a few counts were recorded for this clonotype. The V call is TRBV5-1, the J call TRBJ1-2, with D perhaps TRBD1 (6 bases). V was cut by 0 bases and J by 6 bases, with 15 bases left in between. The CDR3 covers 15 residues. The V gene's germline CDR1 is SGHRS and CDR2 YFSETQ. The CDR3 is CASSLDSGHTNGYTF. The DNA for the CDR3 is TGCGCCAGCAGCTTGGATTCGGGACATACTAATGGCTACACCTTC.

This clonotype has ten or more counts. The CDR3 spells CAISEEGLALNEQFF. The CDR3 DNA reads as TGTGCCATCAGTGAGGAGGGACTAGCCTTAAATGAGCAGTTCTTC. V gene TRBV10-3 combines with J gene TRBJ2-1, with 9 bases fitting TRBD2. From germline, CDR1 is ENHRY and CDR2 SYGVKD. There are 15 residues in the CDR3. Trimming took 2 bases from V and 7 from J; bases not matched to a gene: 6.

This clonotype was found a few times. The chain is built from TRBV9 and TRBJ2-2, with 9 bases identical to TRBD2. This CDR3 has 18 residues. Germline assignment: CDR1 SGDLS and CDR2 YYNGEE. The junction had 9 bases not matched to a gene; V was cut back by 3 bases and J by 0 bases. CDR3 sequence reads: CASSAKTSGLPNTGELFF. CDR3 in DNA: TGTGCCAGCAGCGCGAAGACTAGCGGACTTCCGAACACCGGGGAGCTGTTTTTT.

This clonotype showed up just a few times. This rearrangement joins TRBV20-1 to TRBJ2-7; D possibly uses TRBD1 or TRBD2 (6 bases each). V was shortened by 4 bases and J by 0 bases, with 22 bases between the two germline ends. The CDR3 loop spans 17 amino acids. Germline V gene data show CDR1 as DFQATT and CDR2 as SNEGSKA (reference sequence). The CDR3: CSAIGPPRRGDSYEQYF. As DNA, the CDR3 is TGCAGTGCTATAGGCCCTCCGAGGAGGGGGGACTCCTACGAGCAGTACTTC.

This clonotype was seen more than once but under ten times. The rearrangement joins TRBV7-6 to TRBJ2-3, with TRBD1 matching 8 bases. The germline V gene encodes CDR1 SGHVS and CDR2 FNYEAQ. This CDR3 contains 13 residues. The V and J ends lost 5 bases and 6 bases, in that order; junction bases with no gene match: 4. CDR3 sequence: CASSANRGDTQYF. The CDR3 DNA follows: TGTGCCAGCAGCGCGAACAGGGGGGATACGCAGTATTTT.

The J gene is TRBJ2-5, the V gene TRBV5-1, with D perhaps TRBD1 (6 bases). Deletions cut 1 base from V and 5 bases from J, with 15 bases between. Per the germline V gene, CDR1 is SGHRS and CDR2 is YFSETQ. The CDR3 length is 15 residues. The chain's CDR3 is CASSLQQGTLETQYF. In DNA, the CDR3 is TGCGCCAGCAGCTTGCAACAGGGCACGTTGGAGACCCAGTACTTC. The complete variable domain, with remaining parts taken from reference TRBV5-1 and TRBJ2-5, reads KAGVTQTPRYLIKTRGQQVTLSCSPISGHRSVSWYQQTPGQGLQFLFEYFSETQRNKGNFPGRFSGRQFSNSRSEMNVSTLELGDSALYLCASSLQQGTLETQYFGPGTRLLVL.

The chain employs TRBV7-3 and TRBJ2-3; D is perhaps TRBD1 (6 bases). V lost 6 bases, J lost 4 bases, and 11 bases lay in between. Germline V gives CDR1 SGHTA, CDR2 FQGTGA. This CDR3 contains 13 residues. CDR3 coding DNA: TGTGCCAGCAGAGCTGGGGGCTCAGATACGCAGTATTTT. Protein: CASRAGGSDTQYF. The whole variable domain, remainder taken from reference TRBV7-3 and TRBJ2-3, is GAGVSQTPSNKVTEKGKYVELRCDPISGHTALYWYRQSLGQGPEFLIYFQGTGAADDSGLPNDRFFAVRPEGSVSTLKIQRTERGDSAVYLCASRAGGSDTQYFGPGTRLTVL.

The chain employs TRBV2 and TRBJ2-7; 7 nucleotides agree with TRBD1. The CDR3 extends over 14 amino acids. V dropped 7 bases and J dropped 3; count of bases not matched to a gene: 9. Germline assignment: CDR1 SNHLY and CDR2 FYNNEI. CDR3 protein: CASNPTGWVYEQYF. The CDR3 bases are TGTGCCAGCAACCCGACAGGGTGGGTCTACGAGCAGTACTTC.

The sample holds a few counts of this clonotype. The V gene is TRBV5-1, the J gene TRBJ1-6; D not certain. The V gene's germline CDR1 is SGHRS and CDR2 YFSETQ. The V end lost 5 bases, the J end lost 9 bases, and 12 bases lay between the germline ends. This CDR3 comprises 13 residues. This chain's CDR3 is CASRSGEGSPLHF. CDR3 bases: TGCGCCAGCAGAAGTGGGGAGGGTTCACCCCTCCACTTT.

The J gene is TRBJ1-6, the V gene TRBV5-1, with 7 positions matching TRBD1. This CDR3 is 16 amino acids long. CDR1 is SGHRS, CDR2 YFSETQ, per germline. V trimming: 4 bases; J trimming: 9 bases; junction bases outside the gene matches: 13. The CDR3 spells CASSVDPTGSGSPLHF. For the CDR3, the DNA is TGCGCCAGCAGCGTGGATCCGACAGGGTCGGGTTCACCCCTCCACTTT.

The V and J genes are TRBV5-1 and TRBJ1-5, with D tentatively TRBD1 (6 bases). This CDR3 comprises 15 residues. Trimming left V 1 base short and J 2 bases short, with 10 bases between. Germline V gene data show CDR1 as SGHRS and CDR2 as YFSETQ. In nucleotides, the CDR3 is TGCGCCAGCAGCTTGACCGGGGGCGGCAATCAGCCCCAGCATTTT. The encoded protein is CASSLTGGGNQPQHF.

V usage is TRBV3-1 and J usage is TRBJ1-5, with 7 bases lining up with TRBD1. The V and J ends lost 3 bases and 6 bases, in that order; junction bases with no gene match: 5. The germline gives CDR1 LGHDT, CDR2 YNNKEL (reference sequence). The CDR3 sequence is 14 residues long. The CDR3 sequence: CASSQGGQVQPQHF. For the CDR3, the DNA is TGTGCCAGCAGCCAGGGTGGACAGGTTCAGCCCCAGCATTTT. Full variable domain (missing parts from reference TRBV3-1 and TRBJ1-5): DTAVSQTPKYLVTQMGNDKSIKCEQNLGHDTMYWYKQDSKKFLKIMFSYNNKELIINETVPNRFSPKSPDKAHLNLHINSLELGDSAVYFCASSQGGQVQPQHFGDGTRLSIL.

V gene TRBV20-1 combines with J gene TRBJ1-1; 10 bases are a match to TRBD1. This CDR3 comprises 15 residues. Germline values: CDR1 DFQATT, CDR2 SNEGSKA (reference sequence). V shed 0 bases and J 4 bases; nucleotides not matched to a gene: 5. The CDR3 here is CSARDYGTGATEAFF. In DNA form, the CDR3 reads TGCAGTGCTAGAGACTACGGGACAGGGGCCACTGAAGCTTTCTTT.

The chain couples TRBV6-1 to TRBJ2-5; D unresolved. V gave up 6 bases and J gave up 1 base, with 15 bases separating them. There are 15 residues in the CDR3. Per germline, CDR1 MNHNS and CDR2 SASEGT. The CDR3 DNA is TGTGCCAGCAGCACGAAGAACAATATCCAAGAGACCCAGTACTTC. Encoded protein: CASSTKNNIQETQYF.